The 28 T cell receptor beta chains reported below all come from one sample, sequenced in a study of CD8 T cells in ankylosing spondylitis. Via MiXCR, TCRdb re-called the 5' RACE reads, giving one row per CDR3 protein. This sample has about 220,000 distinct CDR3 sequences; roughly a tenth occur once, and the top ten carry 21%. Sequenced input: blood, either unsorted or a sorted T cell fraction (not recorded which). The receptors here all came from a male donor with ankylosing spondylitis or in good health (not recorded which).

This clonotype was detected ten times or more. This chain joins TRBV7-9 and TRBJ2-2; 10 bases map to TRBD2. V lost 7 bases and J lost 6; bases outside the gene matches: 11. The CDR3 is made up of 16 amino acids. CDR1 and CDR2 from the germline V gene are SEHNR and FQNEAQ (reference sequence). The CDR3 nucleotides are TGTGCCAGCACCGCTAGCGGGGGCCGAAGGGCCGGGGAGCTGTTTTTT. Encoded protein: CASTASGGRRAGELFF. The full variable domain, with the rest looked up from reference TRBV7-9 and TRBJ2-2, is DTGVSQNPRHKITKRGQNVTFRCDPISEHNRLYWYRQTLGQGPEFLTYFQNEAQLEKSRLLSDRFSAERPKGSFSTLEIQRTEQGDSAMYLCASTASGGRRAGELFFGEGSRLTVL.

In the case of this clonotype: A much larger clone sits a single nucleotide away, making a read error possible. V is TRBV5-1 and J is TRBJ2-1; D is tentatively TRBD1 or TRBD2 (5 bases each). Germline assignment: CDR1 SGHRS and CDR2 YFSETQ. The CDR3 sequence is 14 residues long. CDR3: CASSGDPSYNAQFF. In DNA form, the CDR3 reads TGCGCCAGCAGCGGGGACCCCTCCTACAATGCGCAGTTCTTC.

Ten or more counts support this clonotype. This sequence joins TRBV20-1 and TRBJ2-1; 7 nucleotides agree with TRBD1. The germline V gene encodes CDR1 DFQATT and CDR2 SNEGSKA (reference sequence). V was clipped by 6 bases and J by 9 bases; unmatched bases: 11. The CDR3 spans 13 residues. The CDR3, as DNA: TGCAGTGCCTACCAGACAGGGCTAGGTGAGCAGTTCTTC. Protein sequence: CSAYQTGLGEQFF.

This clonotype showed up many times. J is TRBJ1-2 and V is TRBV18; D might be TRBD1 (5 bases). The V and J ends lost 6 bases and 2 bases respectively, with 16 bases between them. Germline V CDR1 and CDR2: KGHSH, LQKENI. This CDR3 region has 15 residues. This chain's CDR3 is CASSLGQSVNYGYTF. The CDR3 DNA reads as TGTGCCAGCTCGCTGGGGCAGTCAGTAAACTATGGCTACACCTTC.

CDR3 sequence (DNA): TGTGCCAGCTCTACCGGGACAGGGTTCGACGAGCAGTACTTC. It specifies CASSTGTGFDEQYF. This chain links TRBV12-3 or TRBV12-4 with TRBJ2-7; 9 positions agree with TRBD1. CDR3 length: 14 residues. V trimming: 8 bases; J trimming: 5 bases; junction bases outside the gene matches: 10.

This clonotype was found many times. V and J are TRBV7-8 and TRBJ1-2, with D maybe TRBD1 (5 bases). Germline V gene sequence: CDR1 SGHVS, CDR2 FQNEAQ. CDR3 length equals 15 residues. Trimming took off 4 bases at V and 4 bases at J, with 16 bases between the two ends. CDR3 DNA sequence: TGTGCCAGCAGCTATGAACTCCGGGGCGGCTATGGCTACACCTTC. Translating it yields CASSYELRGGYGYTF.

This clonotype was counted many times. The chain couples TRBV6-5 to TRBJ1-1; D gene ambiguous. V was cut by 0 bases and J by 4 bases, with 12 bases left in between. This CDR3 has 15 residues. Germline CDR1 MNHEY, CDR2 SVGAGI. The CDR3 region has the DNA TGTGCCAGCAGTTACTCGTCTGGGCTGGGCACTGAAGCTTTCTTT. Translating gives CASSYSSGLGTEAFF.

This clonotype was seen repeatedly, ten times or more. The chain combines TRBV24-1 with TRBJ1-2, with no clear D. Trimming shortened V by 3 bases and J by 3 bases, and 13 bases separated the two germline ends. CDR1 is KGHDR and CDR2 is SFDVKD in the germline V gene. The CDR3 covers 15 residues. The CDR3 bases are TGTGCCACCAGTGATCCCACAGTGGCGGACTATGGCTACACCTTC. Translated, it gives CATSDPTVADYGYTF.

The chain links TRBV7-3 to TRBJ2-2, with 10 bases matching TRBD2. The germline CDR1 and CDR2 sequences are SGHTA and FQGTGA. The CDR3 consists of 15 residues. V lost 5 bases, J lost 6 bases, and 6 bases stayed unmatched. CDR3 in DNA: TGTGCCAGCAGCCCTCTAGCGGGGGTGGCCGGGGAGCTGTTTTTT. As protein: CASSPLAGVAGELFF.

This clonotype has a count of ten or more. The chain couples TRBV20-1 to TRBJ1-2, with a possible D match to TRBD1 (5 bases). Per germline, CDR1 DFQATT and CDR2 SNEGSKA (reference sequence). The CDR3 runs to 13 residues. The CDR3 DNA reads as TGCAGCCTGCCTTGGGGGACTAACTATGGCTACACCTTC. Translated: CSLPWGTNYGYTF.

This clonotype occurred a few times. This rearrangement joins TRBV5-1 to TRBJ1-2; D not certain. The germline V gene has CDR1 SGHRS and CDR2 YFSETQ. The length of the CDR3 is 14 residues. Trimming cost V 4 bases and J 2 bases, with 12 bases left between them. CDR3 in DNA: TGCGCCAGCAGCCCCACCCCAGAGAACTATGGCTACACCTTC. Its translation is CASSPTPENYGYTF.

Comment on this clonotype: A much more abundant neighbour one base away suggests this may be a read error. The chain has TRBV19 and TRBJ2-5; D ambiguous. This CDR3 comprises 12 residues. Germline-derived CDR1 and CDR2 are LNHDA and SQIVND (reference sequence). The CDR3 reads CASSIVGETLYF. The CDR3 DNA reads as TGTGCCAGTAGTATCGTAGGAGAGACCCTGTACTTC.

The chain combines TRBV19 with TRBJ2-4, with D possibly matching TRBD1 (6 bases). This CDR3 has 12 residues. The germline V and J ends were trimmed by 5 bases and 8 bases, with 10 bases remaining between them. Germline CDR1 reads LNHDA; CDR2 reads SQIVND (reference sequence). The CDR3 loop is CASSDRTDIQYF. CDR3 nucleotides: TGTGCCAGTAGTGACAGGACGGACATTCAGTACTTC.

This clonotype has at least ten counts. The genes are TRBV5-6 and TRBJ2-1; 7 positions match TRBD1. Trimming removed 4 bases from V and 5 bases from J; junction bases left unmatched: 9. This CDR3 has 15 residues. Germline CDR1 reads SGHDT; CDR2 reads YYEEEE. In nucleotides, the CDR3 is TGTGCCAGCAGCAGAGAACAGGGGCGGCACAATGAGCAGTTCTTC. Amino acids: CASSREQGRHNEQFF.

This clonotype was detected ten times or more. This sequence joins TRBV5-6 and TRBJ2-2; 9 bases are shared with TRBD1. Per the germline V gene, CDR1 is SGHDT and CDR2 is YYEEEE. The CDR3 sequence is 15 residues long. Unmatched junction bases numbered 3, after V lost 2 bases and J lost 4 bases. In nucleotides, the CDR3 is TGTGCCAGCAGCTTCGGGACAGGGTTCACCGGGGAGCTGTTTTTT. Its protein product is CASSFGTGFTGELFF.

This clonotype came up many times. The genes are TRBV12-3 or TRBV12-4 and TRBJ1-1; possibly TRBD1 for D (5 bases). CDR3 length: 11 amino acids. V was trimmed by 6 bases and J by 13 bases, leaving 15 bases between them. The DNA of the CDR3 is TGTGCCAGCAGCCGGGACGGTGGGGATTTCTTT. Translating gives CASSRDGGDFF.

This clonotype occurred a few times. This sequence joins TRBV5-5 and TRBJ2-5; D gene ambiguous. The CDR3 spans 14 residues. CDR1 is SGHKS and CDR2 is YYEKEE in the germline V gene (reference sequence). The V and J ends lost 0 bases and 0 bases respectively, with 6 bases between them. The CDR3, as DNA: TGTGCCAGCAGCTTGGTGGCAGACCAAGAGACCCAGTACTTC. Its protein product is CASSLVADQETQYF.

This clonotype appeared many times. This chain connects TRBV3-1 to TRBJ2-3, with D possibly matching TRBD1 (5 bases). This CDR3 comprises 13 residues. The germline V gene has CDR1 LGHDT and CDR2 YNNKEL (reference sequence). V shed 3 bases and J shed 3 bases, with 7 bases lying between them. CDR3: CASSHRVTDTQYF. CDR3 DNA sequence: TGTGCCAGCAGCCACAGGGTAACAGATACGCAGTATTTT.

The chain carries TRBV30 and TRBJ2-3; possibly TRBD2 for D (6 bases). CDR3 length equals 12 residues. From germline, CDR1 is GTSNPN and CDR2 SVGIG (reference sequence). V was pared by 5 bases and J by 4 bases, with 10 bases between. This CDR3 reads CAWSGGADTQYF. The CDR3 DNA sequence: TGTGCCTGGTCTGGAGGGGCAGATACGCAGTATTTT.

V usage is TRBV6-2 or TRBV6-3 and J usage is TRBJ1-5; D possibly corresponds to TRBD1 (5 bases). V lost 8 bases to trimming and J lost 5 bases, with 16 bases between them. The CDR3 extends over 14 amino acids. Per germline, CDR1 MNHEY and CDR2 SVGEGT. The CDR3 is CASQAVGTHQPQHF. The CDR3 coding sequence is TGTGCCAGCCAAGCTGTGGGGACCCATCAGCCCCAGCATTTT.

The chain joins TRBV11-1 to TRBJ1-5; 7 bases fit TRBD1. This CDR3 spans 18 amino acids. Germline trimming cut 0 bases from V and 4 bases from J; bases unmatched to any gene: 12. Germline V lookup: CDR1 SGHAT, CDR2 FQDESV (reference sequence). The CDR3 loop reads CASSLAGPQGGSNQPQHF. CDR3 DNA: TGTGCCAGCAGCTTAGCCGGGCCTCAGGGGGGCTCAAATCAGCCCCAGCATTTT.

This clonotype was picked up many times. The V call is TRBV12-3 or TRBV12-4, the J call TRBJ2-7; tentative D call: TRBD1 (7 bases). The V gene lost 7 bases and the J gene lost 7 bases, with 11 bases spanning the gap. CDR3 size: 11 residues. The CDR3 reads CASTSGGEQYF. CDR3 nucleotide sequence: TGTGCCAGCACCTCAGGGGGGGAGCAGTACTTC.

The CDR3 loop reads CASSQAGRPYEQYF. The CDR3 region has the DNA TGTGCCAGCAGCCAGGCGGGGAGACCCTACGAGCAGTACTTC. This chain joins TRBV3-1 and TRBJ2-7; weak D call: TRBD2 (6 bases). V was trimmed by 3 bases and J by 2 bases, leaving 11 bases between them. The CDR3 totals 14 residues. Germline assignment: CDR1 LGHDT and CDR2 YNNKEL (reference sequence).

This clonotype was observed at least ten times. This rearrangement joins TRBV12-3 or TRBV12-4 to TRBJ2-1, with 8 nucleotides matching TRBD2. J lost 0 bases, V lost 4 bases, and 2 bases had no gene match. This CDR3 spans 15 amino acids. The CDR3 nucleotides read TGTGCCAGCAGTTCGGGGGGGAGCTCCTACAATGAGCAGTTCTTC. Residues: CASSSGGSSYNEQFF.

The sample holds many counts of this clonotype. The V gene is TRBV18, the J gene TRBJ1-1; tentative D call: TRBD1 (6 bases). V lost 6 bases to trimming and J lost 1 base, with 18 bases between them. The CDR3 totals 16 residues. Germline V gene data show CDR1 as KGHSH and CDR2 as LQKENI. CDR3 DNA sequence: TGTGCCAGCTCCCCTGGAGGGGGAGCTCCGAACACTGAAGCTTTCTTT. Translated, it gives CASSPGGGAPNTEAFF.

This clonotype was seen only a few times. The V gene is TRBV7-6, the J gene TRBJ1-2, with 8 bases identical to TRBD1. The ends lost 2 bases at V and 5 bases at J; junction bases unmatched: 7. The germline CDR1 and CDR2 sequences are SGHVS and FNYEAQ. CDR3 length equals 15 residues. The CDR3 region is CASSLSGTGLYGYTF. The CDR3, as DNA: TGTGCCAGCAGCTTATCCGGGACAGGTCTATATGGCTACACCTTC.

This clonotype turned up a few times. V usage is TRBV20-1 and J usage is TRBJ2-5, with a tentative D call TRBD1 (6 bases). This CDR3 is built from 13 residues. Germline loops: CDR1 DFQATT, CDR2 SNEGSKA (reference sequence). V was cut by 5 bases and J by 1 base, with 11 bases left in between. The CDR3 loop is CSAAGTPQETQYF. The DNA for the CDR3 is TGCAGTGCTGCCGGGACACCCCAAGAGACCCAGTACTTC.

This chain uses TRBV5-1 with TRBJ1-1; D remains unclear. The CDR3 contains 14 residues. V lost 0 bases and J lost 1, with 7 bases in between. Per the germline V gene, CDR1 is SGHRS and CDR2 is YFSETQ. The CDR3: CASSLGSANTEAFF. CDR3 sequence (DNA): TGCGCCAGCAGCTTGGGGAGCGCGAACACTGAAGCTTTCTTT.